This passage covers 23 T cell receptor beta chains from one sample sequenced in a study of shared clonotypes between healthy human individuals. TCRdb's table, derived via immunoSEQ multiplex PCR, lists solely in-frame clones and lacks some. The sample holds a few million clones, roughly 92% seen once. The specimen sequenced was naive CD4+ T cells from PBMCs. Indicated subset: CD45RA+ positively selected. These receptors were taken from a man between 18 and 29 years old in good health. Some clones in this sample may be carry-over from other donors' samples.

This clone was detected only once. V is TRBV7-3 and J is TRBJ2-1; possible D gene TRBD2, 5 bases. The CDR3 loop spans 15 amino acids. Trimming removed 0 bases from V and 8 bases from J, with 14 bases in between. The germline CDR1 and CDR2 sequences are SGHTA and FQGTGA. The CDR3 bases are TGTGCCAGCAGCTTAACAGCCACCGGGGTACATGAGCAGTTCTTC. Amino acid sequence: CASSLTATGVHEQFF.

The gene calls are TRBV28 and TRBJ2-2; no reliable D call. CDR3 length: 12 amino acids. Trimming cost V 7 bases and J 3 bases, with 6 bases left between them. Per the germline V gene, CDR1 is MDHEN and CDR2 is SYDVKM. The CDR3 DNA follows: TGTGCCAGCATGACGGACACCGGGGAGCTGTTTTTT. It yields the protein CASMTDTGELFF.

The chain uses TRBV4-2 and TRBJ1-5; D gene ambiguous. Germline assignment: CDR1 LGHNA and CDR2 YNFKEQ. Trimming took off 5 bases at V and 3 bases at J, with 14 bases between the two ends. This CDR3 contains 15 residues. The CDR3 region is CASSYIHGPNQPQHF. For the CDR3, the DNA is TGTGCCAGCAGCTACATTCACGGACCCAATCAGCCCCAGCATTTT.

V usage is TRBV7-3 and J usage is TRBJ2-1, with 8 bases fitting TRBD1. The CDR3 has 14 residues. J lost 8 bases, V lost 5 bases, and 8 bases had no gene match. CDR1 is SGHTA and CDR2 is FQGTGA in the germline V gene. The DNA of the CDR3 is TGTGCCAGCAGCGACCCTGCAGGGGGCGATGAGCAGTTCTTC. This translates into CASSDPAGGDEQFF.

The chain links TRBV6-6 to TRBJ2-6; D is unclear. Germline values: CDR1 MNHNY, CDR2 SVGAGI (reference sequence). Deletions cut 8 bases from V and 0 bases from J, with 8 bases between. The CDR3 consists of 14 residues. The CDR3 DNA reads as TGTGCCAGCCGGACGGTCTCTGGGGCCAACGTCCTGACTTTC. It yields the protein CASRTVSGANVLTF.

The J gene is TRBJ2-5, the V gene TRBV7-9; D call uncertain. The V gene lost 6 bases and the J gene lost 5 bases, with 19 bases spanning the gap. The CDR3 spans 15 residues. The germline CDR1 and CDR2 sequences are SEHNR and FQNEAQ (reference sequence). CDR3 region: CASSFVRRAAETQYF. DNA for the CDR3: TGTGCCAGCAGTTTTGTCCGACGGGCAGCGGAGACCCAGTACTTC.

The count of this clone is one. The chain recombines TRBV29-1 with TRBJ2-1; 11 nucleotides agree with TRBD2. The CDR3 spans 14 residues. Germline CDR1 reads SQVTM; CDR2 reads ANQGSEA. The J segment lost 7 bases and the V segment lost 7 bases, leaving 9 bases of the junction unmatched. CDR3 sequence (DNA): TGCAGCGCCGCACGACTAGCGGGAATGAATGAGCAGTTCTTC. It specifies CSAARLAGMNEQFF.

This chain joins TRBV30 and TRBJ1-2; no reliable D call. V was cut by 2 bases and J by 0 bases, with 13 bases left in between. The CDR3 totals 15 residues. Germline CDR1 is GTSNPN and CDR2 is SVGIG (reference sequence). The CDR3 region is CAWSPSRASNYGYTF. The CDR3 coding sequence is TGTGCCTGGAGTCCTTCAAGGGCCTCTAACTATGGCTACACCTTC.

This clone has more than one count but fewer than ten. The chain combines TRBV30 with TRBJ1-1, with D perhaps matching TRBD1 (5 bases). V lost 0 bases and J 4 bases, leaving 9 bases between the germline ends. This CDR3 is built from 13 residues. Germline CDR1 GTSNPN, CDR2 SVGIG (reference sequence). CDR3 DNA sequence: TGTGCCTGGAGTGTACAGGAATTCACTGAAGCTTTCTTT. It specifies CAWSVQEFTEAFF.

This clone was seen only once. The chain is built from TRBV28 and TRBJ1-1, with TRBD1 matching over 10 bases. The J segment lost 4 bases and the V segment lost 5 bases, leaving 7 bases of the junction unmatched. In germline, CDR1 is MDHEN, CDR2 SYDVKM. CDR3 length: 15 amino acids. CDR3 DNA: TGTGCCAGCAGTCAGCCGGGACAGGGGAGCACTGAAGCTTTCTTT. This sequence encodes CASSQPGQGSTEAFF.

This chain uses TRBV5-4 with TRBJ2-7; the match to TRBD1 covers 9 bases. The trim removed 4 bases at V and 1 base at J, leaving 15 bases unmatched. The CDR3 extends over 18 amino acids. Germline V CDR1 and CDR2: SGHNT, YYREEE (reference sequence). CDR3 sequence reads: CASSLKPGQGTPSYEQYF. The CDR3, as DNA: TGTGCCAGCAGCCTAAAACCGGGACAGGGAACCCCGTCCTACGAGCAGTACTTC.

The chain joins TRBV19 to TRBJ2-7; D possibly uses TRBD1 or TRBD2 (7 bases each). The V end was cut by 4 bases, the J end by 3 bases, with 25 bases between. Germline assignment: CDR1 LNHDA and CDR2 SQIVND (reference sequence). The CDR3 sequence is 18 residues long. The CDR3 nucleotides read TGTGCCAGTAGTAATGAAATCGCCTGGACAGGCGGGGGCTACGAGCAGTACTTC. Translated, it gives CASSNEIAWTGGGYEQYF. Full variable domain (rest looked up from reference TRBV19 and TRBJ2-7): DGGITQSPKYLFRKEGQNVTLSCEQNLNHDAMYWYRQDPGQGLRLIYYSQIVNDFQKGDIAEGYSVSREKKESFPLTVTSAQKNPTAFYLCASSNEIAWTGGGYEQYFGPGTRLTVT.

This clone was detected only once. J is TRBJ2-7 and V is TRBV9; 7 bases agree with TRBD2. The CDR3 spans 14 residues. Germline trimming cut 4 bases from V and 3 bases from J; bases unmatched to any gene: 7. Per germline, CDR1 SGDLS and CDR2 YYNGEE. This CDR3 is CASSPSSGNYEQYF. As DNA, the CDR3 is TGTGCCAGCAGCCCCTCTAGCGGCAACTACGAGCAGTACTTC. The full variable domain, its missing parts supplied by reference TRBV9 and TRBJ2-7, is DSGVTQTPKHLITATGQRVTLRCSPRSGDLSVYWYQQSLDQGLQFLIQYYNGEERAKGNILERFSAQQFPDLHSELNLSSLELGDSALYFCASSPSSGNYEQYFGPGTRLTVT.

V gene TRBV4-3 combines with J gene TRBJ2-7; the match to TRBD1 covers 10 bases. CDR1 and CDR2 from the germline V gene are LGHNA and YSLEER. The CDR3 totals 19 residues. J lost 4 bases, V lost 0 bases, and 15 bases had no gene match. The CDR3 DNA reads TGCGCCAGCAGCCAAGAGACTCAGCGGAACCGGGACAGGGGTTACGAGCAGTACTTC. Translated: CASSQETQRNRDRGYEQYF.

V gene TRBV7-9 combines with J gene TRBJ1-2; a weak D match, TRBD1 (5 bases). The V end lost 3 bases, the J end lost 4 bases, and 18 bases lay between the germline ends. CDR3 length equals 16 residues. Per germline, CDR1 SEHNR and CDR2 FQNEAQ (reference sequence). As DNA, the CDR3 is TGTGCCAGCAGCTTTATCGGGGCAGGAGCGACCTATGGCTACACCTTC. This codes for CASSFIGAGATYGYTF.

This clone was counted once. The chain couples TRBV2 to TRBJ2-1; 12 nucleotides match TRBD2. The germline V gene encodes CDR1 SNHLY and CDR2 FYNNEI. The CDR3 sequence is 19 residues long. The trim removed 0 bases at V and 8 bases at J, leaving 14 bases unmatched. This CDR3 reads CASSEALAGGGGWRHEQFF. In DNA form, the CDR3 reads TGTGCCAGCAGTGAAGCGCTAGCGGGAGGGGGAGGGTGGAGACATGAGCAGTTCTTC.

V and J are TRBV29-1 and TRBJ2-1; the D gene could be TRBD1 or TRBD2 (5 bases each). CDR3 length equals 10 residues. V was cut by 4 bases and J by 12 bases, with 10 bases left in between. The germline CDR1 and CDR2 sequences are SQVTM and ANQGSEA. The CDR3 coding sequence is TGCAGCGTTGCGAGGGGCTTGCAGTTCTTC. This gives the protein CSVARGLQFF.

The V call is TRBV6-5, the J call TRBJ1-1; possible D gene TRBD1, 5 bases. V shed 0 bases and J shed 3 bases, with 8 bases lying between them. This CDR3 has 14 amino acids. The germline gives CDR1 MNHEY, CDR2 SVGAGI. This chain's CDR3 is CASSYSRVDTEAFF. CDR3 DNA sequence: TGTGCCAGCAGTTACTCCAGGGTGGACACTGAAGCTTTCTTT.

As regards this clone: This sample also contains other DNA sequences that code for the same CDR3. This chain joins TRBV5-1 and TRBJ2-5; either TRBD1 or TRBD2 may fit D (6 bases each). V shed 0 bases and J shed 5 bases, with 11 bases lying between them. CDR1 is SGHRS and CDR2 is YFSETQ in the germline V gene. The CDR3 is made up of 14 amino acids. The DNA of the CDR3 is TGCGCCAGCAGCTTGGAGGGGGGACGGGAGACCCAGTACTTC. As protein: CASSLEGGRETQYF. The full variable domain, rest sourced from reference TRBV5-1 and TRBJ2-5, is KAGVTQTPRYLIKTRGQQVTLSCSPISGHRSVSWYQQTPGQGLQFLFEYFSETQRNKGNFPGRFSGRQFSNSRSEMNVSTLELGDSALYLCASSLEGGRETQYFGPGTRLLVL.

This rearrangement joins TRBV11-2 to TRBJ2-1, with D possibly being TRBD2 (6 bases). Germline V gives CDR1 SGHAT, CDR2 FQNNGV. The length of the CDR3 is 15 residues. With 5 bases removed from V and 0 bases from J, the gap between germline ends came to 11 bases. The CDR3: CASSHAGNSYNEQFF. The CDR3 DNA follows: TGTGCCAGCAGCCACGCGGGGAACTCCTACAATGAGCAGTTCTTC.

The J gene is TRBJ2-1, the V gene TRBV9, with 11 bases aligning to TRBD2. The CDR3 is 15 amino acids. Looked up from germline, CDR1 is SGDLS and CDR2 is YYNGEE. Trimming took 3 bases from V and 7 from J; bases not matched to a gene: 6. CDR3 residues: CASSATSGNLNEQFF. For the CDR3, the DNA is TGTGCCAGCAGCGCGACTAGCGGGAATTTAAATGAGCAGTTCTTC.

As to this clone: Other DNA sequences of this sample code for an identical CDR3. The V call is TRBV11-3, the J call TRBJ2-7; the match to TRBD2 covers 7 bases. This CDR3 spans 13 amino acids. V gave up 1 base and J gave up 5 bases; unmatched junction bases: 2. Germline loops: CDR1 SGHNT, CDR2 YENEEA. Written as DNA, the CDR3 is TGTGCCAGCAGCTTAGGGGGGAGGGACGAGCAGTACTTC. This gives the protein CASSLGGRDEQYF.

As regards this clone: One junction end disagrees with the germline gene, perhaps due to a read error. The rearrangement uses TRBV7-9 and TRBJ2-1; the D is unclear. Germline V lookup: CDR1 SEHNR, CDR2 FQNEAQ (reference sequence). The CDR3 length is 11 residues. The CDR3 spells CASSTYKEQFF. CDR3 nucleotide sequence: TGTGCCAGCAGCACATACAAAGAGCAGTTCTTC.